The 14 T cell receptor beta chains given below trace back to one sample, sequenced in a study of radiotherapy plus CTLA-4 blockade in lung cancer. The table came from immunoSEQ multiplex PCR; TCRdb's copy has only in-frame clones and leaves some out. The sample consists of 100,000 to 150,000 clones, around 89% of them appearing once. Source: peripheral blood, taken from a patient treated with radiotherapy plus ipilimumab. Receptors originate from a human donor with non-small cell lung cancer that progressed on radiotherapy plus ipilimumab.

This sequence joins TRBV27 and TRBJ2-5; D possibly corresponds to TRBD1 (6 bases). This CDR3 region has 17 residues. Per germline, CDR1 MNHEY and CDR2 SMNVEV (reference sequence). The germline V and J ends were trimmed by 2 bases and 5 bases, with 21 bases remaining between them. CDR3 DNA sequence: TGTGCCAGCAGTTTAGGCGTCCGACAGGCCGGCGAGGAGACCCAGTACTTC. Translation: CASSLGVRQAGEETQYF.

J is TRBJ1-2 and V is TRBV18, with a possible D match to TRBD1 (5 bases). This CDR3 spans 16 amino acids. Germline CDR1 is KGHSH and CDR2 is LQKENI. V was trimmed by 6 bases and J by 0 bases, leaving 17 bases between them. DNA of the CDR3: TGTGCCAGCTCTCGGGGAGAAGAGGGGCCTAACTATGGCTACACCTTC. Residues: CASSRGEEGPNYGYTF.

The chain employs TRBV2 and TRBJ2-7; D gene unclear. In germline, CDR1 is SNHLY, CDR2 FYNNEI. This CDR3 is built from 14 residues. Trimming removed 6 bases from V and 5 bases from J, with 17 bases in between. The CDR3 here is CASRADTLTDEQYF. CDR3 in DNA: TGTGCCAGCAGGGCCGATACACTCACCGACGAGCAGTACTTC.

The CDR3 loop is CASSQVERERQYF. The CDR3 bases are TGCGCCAGCAGCCAAGTGGAGCGGGAGAGGCAGTATTTT. The V and J genes are TRBV4-1 and TRBJ2-3; 8 bases map to TRBD2. J lost 11 bases, V lost 1 base, and 5 bases had no gene match. CDR3 length equals 13 residues. Germline values: CDR1 MGHRA, CDR2 YSYEKL.

This clone was seen just once. The rearrangement joins TRBV6-5 to TRBJ2-7; D is undetermined. The CDR3 is made up of 12 amino acids. Germline CDR1 is MNHEY and CDR2 is SVGAGI. V was clipped by 6 bases and J by 7 bases, with 13 bases between them. CDR3 bases: TGTGCCAGCAGATCGTCCCTGACTGAGCAGTACTTC. It encodes CASRSSLTEQYF.

The chain is built from TRBV18 and TRBJ1-1, with D possibly matching TRBD1 (5 bases). The CDR3 sequence is 14 residues long. Deletions cut 6 bases from V and 6 bases from J, with 17 bases between. CDR1 KGHSH and CDR2 LQKENI come from the germline V gene. The CDR3: CASSPGTPGAEAFF. CDR3 DNA: TGTGCCAGCTCGCCCGGGACCCCCGGGGCTGAAGCTTTCTTT.

The chain links TRBV7-9 to TRBJ2-1; D might be TRBD1 (5 bases). The CDR3 has 17 amino acids. With 1 base removed from V and 7 bases from J, the gap between germline ends came to 20 bases. Per the germline V gene, CDR1 is SEHNR and CDR2 is FQNEAQ (reference sequence). CDR3 in DNA: TGTGCCAGCAGCTTAGTAAGGGGTTTTAACCTTCCGAATGAGCAGTTCTTC. This gives the protein CASSLVRGFNLPNEQFF. Supplemented by reference TRBV7-9 and TRBJ2-1, the full variable domain reads DTGVSQNPRHKITKRGQNVTFRCDPISEHNRLYWYRQTLGQGPEFLTYFQNEAQLEKSRLLSDRFSAERPKGSFSTLEIQRTEQGDSAMYLCASSLVRGFNLPNEQFFGPGTRLTVL.

The chain recombines TRBV19 with TRBJ2-3; 8 positions match TRBD1. CDR3 length equals 15 residues. Germline V gives CDR1 LNHDA, CDR2 SQIVND (reference sequence). After removal of 4 bases from V and 6 bases from J, the junction contained 9 bases not matched to a gene. Written as DNA, the CDR3 is TGTGCCAGTAGTACCCGACAGGGGCTAAGTGATACGCAGTATTTT. As protein: CASSTRQGLSDTQYF.

The chain has TRBV30 and TRBJ2-4; 9 positions match TRBD1. The CDR3 runs to 16 residues. After removal of 1 base from V and 0 bases from J, the junction contained 4 bases not matched to a gene. Germline lookup yields CDR1 GTSNPN and CDR2 SVGIG (reference sequence). The chain's CDR3 is CAWSGPTGGAKNIQYF. The CDR3 DNA is TGTGCCTGGAGTGGACCGACAGGGGGAGCCAAAAACATTCAGTACTTC.

Worth noting for this clone: The junction differs from germline at one of its ends, possibly a read error. Other DNA sequences in this sample translate to the same CDR3. This chain links TRBV30 with TRBJ1-1, with D unclear. This CDR3 spans 13 amino acids. CDR1 and CDR2 (germline): GTSNPN, SVGIG (reference sequence). CDR3 region: CAWSRSPDTEAFF. The CDR3 coding sequence is TGTGCGTGGAGCCGCTCCCCGGACACTGAAGCTTTCTTT.

V usage is TRBV7-2 and J usage is TRBJ2-5; D is ambiguous. This CDR3 spans 14 amino acids. Trimming removed 5 bases from V and 1 base from J, with 11 bases in between. The germline V gene has CDR1 SGHTA and CDR2 FQGNSA. The CDR3 DNA reads TGTGCCAGCAGCCACCCTGGGGTCCAAGAGACCCAGTACTTC. This sequence encodes CASSHPGVQETQYF.

V gene TRBV9 combines with J gene TRBJ1-5; weak D call: TRBD1 (5 bases). The CDR3 totals 15 residues. The ends were cut back, 2 bases at V and 5 bases at J, with 14 bases in the middle. Per the germline V gene, CDR1 is SGDLS and CDR2 is YYNGEE. CDR3 coding DNA: TGTGCCAGCAGCGTCGCCGGACAACAGGATCAGCCCCAGCATTTT. It yields the protein CASSVAGQQDQPQHF.

The J gene is TRBJ2-7, the V gene TRBV5-1, with 8 positions matching TRBD2. From germline, CDR1 is SGHRS and CDR2 YFSETQ. The CDR3 runs to 15 residues. The ends lost 0 bases at V and 3 bases at J; junction bases unmatched: 5. In DNA form, the CDR3 reads TGCGCCAGCAGCTTGGCAAGTGCGGGGGGCTACGAGCAGTACTTC. Protein sequence: CASSLASAGGYEQYF.

The chain uses TRBV7-8 and TRBJ1-5, with a tentative D call TRBD1 (5 bases). The V end lost 5 bases, the J end lost 9 bases, and 20 bases lay between the germline ends. CDR1 and CDR2 (germline): SGHVS, FQNEAQ. This CDR3 contains 15 residues. The CDR3 protein is CASSERRGGLWPQHF. For the CDR3, the DNA is TGTGCCAGCAGCGAAAGACGGGGCGGGTTATGGCCCCAGCATTTT.